This TCR beta chain was identified in a study of OX40 agonist ivuxolimab in advanced cancers. Across the whole study: Dose-escalation cases comprised hepatocellular carcinoma, melanoma, renal cell or head and neck cancer. In three patients, partial responses were observed, one with hepatocellular carcinoma and two with cutaneous melanoma. The study's findings and limits: CD8+ T cells were the subset that, on average, had more expanded clones than CD4+. At 0.1 to 3.0 mg/kg, clonal expansion of CD4+ and CD8+ blood T cells had occurred by week 6.

The junction had 7 bases not matched to a gene; V was cut back by 10 bases and J by 3 bases. The V gene's germline CDR1 is LNHDA and CDR2 SQIVND (reference sequence). This CDR3 comprises 14 residues. Comments on this clone: Its cognate antigen is unknown.

Sequencing used immunoSEQ multiplex PCR; TCRdb keeps in-frame clones, though not all of them. The profile shows about 36,000 clones, about four fifths of them singletons. The sequencing here drew on CD4+ or CD8+ T cells sorted from blood, taken in a trial of the OX40 agonist ivuxolimab. The V gene is TRBV19, the J gene TRBJ2-2, with TRBD1 identical over 8 bases. The sequence was collected from an adult with an advanced solid tumor such as melanoma, head and neck, liver or kidney cancer. This chain's CDR3 is CAISDRGDTGELFF. In nucleotides, the CDR3 is TGTGCCATTTCCGACAGGGGCGACACCGGGGAGCTGTTTTTT.